This T cell receptor beta chain was identified in a study of shared clonotypes between healthy human individuals. There are 14 residues in the CDR3. Per germline, CDR1 SGHTA and CDR2 FQGTGA. Trimming took off 6 bases at V and 0 bases at J, with 8 bases between the two ends. Profiling relied on immunoSEQ multiplex PCR, and the TCRdb table lists in-frame clones only, not all of them. This sample has about a million clones; approximately 77% occur once, and the top ten carry over 0.8%. Sequencing used memory CD4+ T cells from PBMCs. The subset is: CD45RA-negative fraction. The clonotype comes from a man between 18 and 29 years old in good health. Some clones in this sample may be carry-over from other donors' samples. The chain recombines TRBV7-3 with TRBJ2-2; D is uncertain. The CDR3 spells CASRVGPNTGELFF. The CDR3 DNA reads TGTGCCAGCAGGGTCGGCCCGAACACCGGGGAGCTGTTTTTT.